This TCR beta chain emerged from a study of tumor-infiltrating lymphocytes in primary liver carcinoma. General study findings and limits: Only around 7-25% of top clones occurred in all five tumor regions.

Both RNA and DNA were isolated together from around 20-30 mg of bulk tissue that had not been sorted. Researchers generated TCR beta cDNA from about 0.5 ug of total RNA, relying on a constant-region primer. Slightly modified ARM-PCR served as the procedure for the TCR beta libraries. These libraries came from three rounds of nested multiplex PCR. Investigators reported that the first two PCR rounds, at roughly 11 cycles each, used TRBV1-TRBV30 forward primers with a C-beta reverse primer. TCRdb ran MiXCR on the multiplex PCR reads and lists one entry per CDR3 protein. The table has around 100,000 distinct CDR3 sequences, about two thirds seen once. V shed 11 bases and J 5 bases; nucleotides not matched to a gene: 12. The length of the CDR3 is 13 residues. Comments on this clonotype: Its antigen is unidentified.

Source material: liver tumor tissue from sampling region 2. Subset reported: tumor region T2, inferior pole. The source of this sequence is an older woman with primary liver carcinoma and hepatitis B virus infection. The genes are TRBV12-3 or TRBV12-4 and TRBJ2-7; 7 bases map to TRBD2. CDR3 residues: CAGTVSGAHEQYF. The CDR3 nucleotides read TGTGCCGGCACAGTCAGCGGGGCCCACGAGCAGTACTTC.